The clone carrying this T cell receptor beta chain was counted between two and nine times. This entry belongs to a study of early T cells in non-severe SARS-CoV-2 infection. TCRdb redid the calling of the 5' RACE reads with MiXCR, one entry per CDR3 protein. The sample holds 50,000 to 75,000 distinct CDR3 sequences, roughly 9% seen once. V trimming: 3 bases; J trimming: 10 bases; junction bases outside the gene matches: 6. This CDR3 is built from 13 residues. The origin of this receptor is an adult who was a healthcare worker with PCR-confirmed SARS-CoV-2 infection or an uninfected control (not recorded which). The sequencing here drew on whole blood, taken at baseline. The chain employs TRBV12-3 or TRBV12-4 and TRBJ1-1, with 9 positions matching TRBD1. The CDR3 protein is CASSFGQGRRAFF. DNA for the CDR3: TGTGCCAGCAGTTTCGGACAGGGGAGAAGAGCTTTCTTT.